The 22 T cell receptor beta chains below come from one sample, sequenced in a study of radiation and T cells in renal cell carcinoma (dated by TCRdb to 2018 to 2020). The time point label on this specimen signifies: blood 2 weeks post-SBRT. The treatment or condition label here, explained by the study, means: 15 Gy SBRT to primary tumor, nephrectomy 4 weeks later. The library was produced with the immunoSEQ multiplex PCR assay. Here the immuneACCESS table is served through TCRdb, limited to in-frame sequences with V and J called. Missing clones are a known gap in these copies; in checked studies unresolved V genes cover under half, and the rest lacks a known reason. The sample has fewer than 30,000 clones on record, over 70% of them singletons. The top ten constitute roughly 31% of the sample. Sequenced here: blood, sampled from a patient whose treatment included radiotherapy and nephrectomy. These receptors all stem from a man aged 55 to 70 with renal cell carcinoma.

The rearrangement uses TRBV5-1 and TRBJ1-2; D gene uncertain. V dropped 4 bases and J dropped 5 bases, with 12 bases sitting between them. The germline V gene has CDR1 SGHRS and CDR2 YFSETQ. The length of the CDR3 is 13 residues. In DNA, the CDR3 is TGCGCCAGCAGCCCAGACGGCCAGTATGGCTACACCTTC. It specifies CASSPDGQYGYTF.

The rearrangement uses TRBV10-3 and TRBJ2-3; 16 positions match TRBD2. Per germline, CDR1 ENHRY and CDR2 SYGVKD. V shed 10 bases, J shed 2 bases, and the junction held 9 bases outside the gene matches. The CDR3 extends over 17 amino acids. The CDR3 bases are TGTGCCACCTCCGGGACTAGCGGGAGGGCCTCCACAGATACGCAGTATTTT. It translates to CATSGTSGRASTDTQYF.

The chain recombines TRBV5-1 with TRBJ2-2, with 12 positions matching TRBD2. The ends lost 3 bases at V and 1 base at J; junction bases unmatched: 1. Germline lookup yields CDR1 SGHRS and CDR2 YFSETQ. The CDR3 is 16 amino acids. This chain's CDR3 is CASSSSGRGNTGELFF. In nucleotides, the CDR3 is TGCGCCAGCAGCTCTAGCGGGAGGGGGAACACCGGGGAGCTGTTTTTT.

V usage is TRBV2 and J usage is TRBJ2-7; 9 bases are a match to TRBD2. With 4 bases clipped from V and 2 bases from J, the junction kept 3 bases outside the gene matches. The CDR3 has 14 amino acids. Germline V gene lookup returns CDR1 SNHLY and CDR2 FYNNEI. CDR3 region: CASSGTSVTYEQYF. CDR3 bases: TGTGCCAGCAGTGGGACTAGCGTTACCTACGAGCAGTACTTC.

The chain links TRBV9 to TRBJ2-3; D remains unclear. CDR3 length: 14 amino acids. Trimming took 2 bases from V and 3 from J, leaving 10 bases between them. CDR1 and CDR2 from the germline V gene are SGDLS and YYNGEE. The CDR3 loop is CASSVSLGTDTQYF. CDR3 in DNA: TGTGCCAGCAGCGTTTCCCTTGGGACAGATACGCAGTATTTT.

The gene calls are TRBV11-3 and TRBJ2-3, with 7 bases fitting TRBD2. In germline, CDR1 is SGHNT, CDR2 YENEEA. The V gene end was trimmed by 5 bases and the J gene end by 6 bases; junction bases not matched to a gene: 5. The CDR3 loop spans 13 amino acids. The CDR3 here is CASSRTRSDTQYF. The CDR3, as DNA: TGTGCCAGCAGCAGGACTAGATCCGATACGCAGTATTTT.

The chain joins TRBV7-9 to TRBJ1-2; D possibly corresponds to TRBD1 (5 bases). This CDR3 comprises 12 residues. Trimming left V 6 bases short and J 8 bases short, with 13 bases between. Germline V gene lookup returns CDR1 SEHNR and CDR2 FQNEAQ (reference sequence). This CDR3 reads CASRQEGYGYTF. The CDR3, as DNA: TGTGCCAGCAGGCAAGAGGGGTACGGCTACACCTTC.

This CDR3 is CATGLAYTDTQYF. The CDR3 nucleotides are TGTGCCACCGGTCTGGCTTACACAGATACGCAGTATTTT. The rearrangement joins TRBV7-2 to TRBJ2-3; D unresolved. There are 13 residues in the CDR3. The V gene lost 10 bases and the J gene lost 2 bases, with 13 bases spanning the gap. From germline, CDR1 is SGHTA and CDR2 FQGNSA.

The chain couples TRBV9 to TRBJ2-1; 9 nucleotides agree with TRBD2. V lost 4 bases, J lost 2 bases, and 4 bases stayed unmatched. The CDR3 has 15 amino acids. Germline V gives CDR1 SGDLS, CDR2 YYNGEE. CDR3 nucleotide sequence: TGTGCCAGCAGCTTCCGGACTAGCGCCTACAATGAGCAGTTCTTC. Translation: CASSFRTSAYNEQFF.

This clone has just a few counts. The chain is built from TRBV25-1 and TRBJ1-1; D call uncertain. Germline V gene lookup returns CDR1 MGHDK and CDR2 SYGVNS. This CDR3 comprises 13 residues. V was cut by 8 bases and J by 0 bases, with 10 bases left in between. The CDR3 sequence is CASATQLNTEAFF. For the CDR3, the DNA is TGTGCCAGCGCAACACAGTTGAACACTGAAGCTTTCTTT.

The chain uses TRBV9 and TRBJ1-2; the D is unclear. Trimming cost V 7 bases and J 2 bases, with 12 bases left between them. Germline CDR1 reads SGDLS; CDR2 reads YYNGEE. The CDR3 is made up of 13 amino acids. The CDR3 loop reads CASGRSGNYGYTF. CDR3 nucleotide sequence: TGTGCCAGCGGCAGATCCGGGAACTATGGCTACACCTTC.

The chain combines TRBV7-8 with TRBJ1-6; a possible D gene is TRBD1 (6 bases). The germline CDR1 and CDR2 sequences are SGHVS and FQNEAQ. This CDR3 has 13 residues. The V gene lost 2 bases and the J gene lost 11 bases, with 10 bases spanning the gap. The CDR3, as DNA: TGTGCCAGCAGCTTAAGACAGGTGACACCCCTCCACTTT. Its translation: CASSLRQVTPLHF.

As to this clone: The germline gene is not matched at one end of the junction; a read error may be the cause. This rearrangement joins TRBV6-5 to TRBJ1-4; 9 bases align to TRBD1. The CDR3 has 15 residues. Germline CDR1 reads MNHEY; CDR2 reads SVGAGI. CDR3 sequence reads: CASSAGTGSNEKLFF. The CDR3 DNA is TGTGCCAGCAGTGCTGGGACAGGGTCTAACGAAAAACTGTTTTTT.

The chain is built from TRBV7-9 and TRBJ1-4; TRBD1 is a possible D gene (5 bases). The germline CDR1 and CDR2 sequences are SEHNR and FQNEAQ (reference sequence). This CDR3 has 15 residues. Trimming stripped 1 base from V and 4 bases from J, with 10 bases between. The CDR3 here is CASSLVWGDNEKLFF. In DNA, the CDR3 is TGTGCCAGCAGCTTAGTTTGGGGGGATAATGAAAAACTGTTTTTT.

The chain combines TRBV19 with TRBJ2-1; no reliable D call. Trimming removed 3 bases from V and 10 bases from J, with 13 bases in between. The CDR3 loop spans 13 amino acids. From germline, CDR1 is LNHDA and CDR2 SQIVND (reference sequence). The CDR3 DNA sequence: TGTGCCAGTAGTATTCGGACGGGCATCGAGCAGTTCTTC. Translation gives CASSIRTGIEQFF.

This chain connects TRBV27 to TRBJ1-2; D not resolved. Trimming removed 0 bases from V and 3 bases from J, with 11 bases in between. This CDR3 region has 15 residues. Germline V gene lookup returns CDR1 MNHEY and CDR2 SMNVEV (reference sequence). The CDR3 loop reads CASSLSSRPHYGYTF. The CDR3 DNA is TGTGCCAGCAGTTTATCGTCACGCCCCCACTATGGCTACACCTTC.

CDR3 nucleotide sequence: TGTGCCAGCAGGAGACCCATCTCTGGAAACACCATATATTTT. This codes for CASRRPISGNTIYF. The chain employs TRBV27 and TRBJ1-3; no definite D call. The V end was cut by 6 bases, the J end by 0 bases, with 9 bases between. Germline CDR1 reads MNHEY; CDR2 reads SMNVEV (reference sequence). The CDR3 is made up of 14 amino acids.

This clone was seen a few times. The V and J genes are TRBV7-8 and TRBJ2-7; D is ambiguous. Germline loops: CDR1 SGHVS, CDR2 FQNEAQ. Trimming left V 5 bases short and J 2 bases short, with 19 bases between. This CDR3 is 16 amino acids long. The CDR3 DNA is TGTGCCAGCAGCGCCCAGGTCCGATTTTCGCCCTACGAGCAGTACTTC. It translates to CASSAQVRFSPYEQYF.

The chain has TRBV4-3 and TRBJ1-4; tentatively, D is TRBD1 (5 bases). This CDR3 spans 17 amino acids. Germline V gene lookup returns CDR1 LGHNA and CDR2 YSLEER. The V end was cut by 0 bases, the J end by 8 bases, with 19 bases between. The CDR3, as DNA: TGCGCCAGCAGCCAAGATAGTCGCCAGGGCCTCAGAGAAAAACTGTTTTTT. As protein: CASSQDSRQGLREKLFF.

The rearrangement links TRBV4-1 to TRBJ2-5, with a weak D call TRBD1 (5 bases). Trimming removed 2 bases at V and 5 bases at J, with 15 bases between. Germline values: CDR1 MGHRA, CDR2 YSYEKL. This CDR3 comprises 15 residues. The CDR3 nucleotides read TGCGCCAGCAGCCAAAGGGCAGGGCCTGTGGAGACCCAGTACTTC. Its translation is CASSQRAGPVETQYF.

The chain recombines TRBV30 with TRBJ1-6; TRBD1 is a possible D gene (5 bases). The germline V gene has CDR1 GTSNPN and CDR2 SVGIG (reference sequence). This CDR3 comprises 12 residues. V was clipped by 2 bases and J by 14 bases, with 13 bases between them. CDR3 DNA: TGTGCCTGGAGTACGGGGGGGGGATCCCTCCACTTT. Its protein is CAWSTGGGSLHF.

The chain recombines TRBV27 with TRBJ2-1; 8 positions match TRBD2. The CDR3 has 16 amino acids. V lost 1 base, J lost 4 bases, and 6 bases stayed unmatched. Germline-derived CDR1 and CDR2 are MNHEY and SMNVEV (reference sequence). The CDR3 spells CASSLYRAGGYNEQFF. Written as DNA, the CDR3 is TGTGCCAGCAGTTTATATCGGGCGGGAGGTTACAATGAGCAGTTCTTC.